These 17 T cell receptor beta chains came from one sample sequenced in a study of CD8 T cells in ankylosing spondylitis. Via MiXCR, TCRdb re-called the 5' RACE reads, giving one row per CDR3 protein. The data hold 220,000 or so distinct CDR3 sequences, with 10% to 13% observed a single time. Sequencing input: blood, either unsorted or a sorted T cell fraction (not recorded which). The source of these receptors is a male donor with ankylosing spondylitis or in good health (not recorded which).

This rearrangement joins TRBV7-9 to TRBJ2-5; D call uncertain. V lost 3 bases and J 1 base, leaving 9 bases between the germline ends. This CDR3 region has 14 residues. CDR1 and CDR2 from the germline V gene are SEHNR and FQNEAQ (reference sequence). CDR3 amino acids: CASSFSSAQETQYF. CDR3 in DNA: TGTGCCAGCAGCTTTTCGTCAGCCCAAGAGACCCAGTACTTC.

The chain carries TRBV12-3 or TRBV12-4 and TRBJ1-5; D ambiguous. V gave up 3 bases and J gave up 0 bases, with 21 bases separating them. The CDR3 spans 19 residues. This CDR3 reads CASSFRTSTVLGSNQPQHF. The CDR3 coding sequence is TGTGCCAGCAGTTTTCGAACGAGCACCGTCCTCGGTAGCAATCAGCCCCAGCATTTT.

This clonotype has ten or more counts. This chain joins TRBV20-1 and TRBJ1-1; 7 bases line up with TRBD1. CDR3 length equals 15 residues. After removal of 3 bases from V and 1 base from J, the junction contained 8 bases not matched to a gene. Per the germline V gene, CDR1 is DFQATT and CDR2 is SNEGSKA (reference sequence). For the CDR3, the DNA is TGCAGTGCTAGCGGCTTGCAGGGGGGGAACACTGAAGCTTTCTTT. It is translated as CSASGLQGGNTEAFF.

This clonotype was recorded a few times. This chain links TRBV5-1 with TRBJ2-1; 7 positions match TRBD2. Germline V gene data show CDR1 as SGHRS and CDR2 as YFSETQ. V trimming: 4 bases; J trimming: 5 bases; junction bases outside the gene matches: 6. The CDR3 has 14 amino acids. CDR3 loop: CASSQSGANNEQFF. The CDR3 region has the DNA TGCGCCAGCAGCCAAAGCGGGGCAAACAATGAGCAGTTCTTC.

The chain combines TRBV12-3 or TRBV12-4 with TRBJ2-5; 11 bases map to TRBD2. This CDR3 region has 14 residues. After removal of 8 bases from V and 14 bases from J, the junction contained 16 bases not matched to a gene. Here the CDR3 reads CASGDLAGGPRYYF. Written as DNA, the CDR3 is TGTGCCAGCGGCGACCTAGCGGGGGGCCCTAGGTATTACTTC.

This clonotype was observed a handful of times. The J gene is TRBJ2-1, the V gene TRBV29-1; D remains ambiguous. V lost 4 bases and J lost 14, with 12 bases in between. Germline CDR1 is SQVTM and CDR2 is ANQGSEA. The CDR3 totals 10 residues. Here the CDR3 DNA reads TGCAGCGTTGGGACGTTGGAGAAGTTCTTC. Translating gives CSVGTLEKFF.

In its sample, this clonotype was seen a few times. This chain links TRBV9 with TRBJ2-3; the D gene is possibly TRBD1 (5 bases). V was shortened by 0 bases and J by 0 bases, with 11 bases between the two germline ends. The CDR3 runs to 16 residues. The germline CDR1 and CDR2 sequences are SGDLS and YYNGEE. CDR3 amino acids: CASSVEGASSTDTQYF. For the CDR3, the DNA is TGTGCCAGCAGCGTAGAAGGGGCCTCTAGCACAGATACGCAGTATTTT. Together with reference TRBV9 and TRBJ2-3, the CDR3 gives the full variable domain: DSGVTQTPKHLITATGQRVTLRCSPRSGDLSVYWYQQSLDQGLQFLIQYYNGEERAKGNILERFSAQQFPDLHSELNLSSLELGDSALYFCASSVEGASSTDTQYFGPGTRLTVL.

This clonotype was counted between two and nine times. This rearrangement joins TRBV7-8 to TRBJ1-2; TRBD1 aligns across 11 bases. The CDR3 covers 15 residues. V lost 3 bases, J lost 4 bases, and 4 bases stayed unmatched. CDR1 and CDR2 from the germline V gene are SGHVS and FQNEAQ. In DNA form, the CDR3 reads TGTGCCAGCAGCTTTGGGACAGGGGGTCCCTATGGCTACACCTTC. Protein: CASSFGTGGPYGYTF.

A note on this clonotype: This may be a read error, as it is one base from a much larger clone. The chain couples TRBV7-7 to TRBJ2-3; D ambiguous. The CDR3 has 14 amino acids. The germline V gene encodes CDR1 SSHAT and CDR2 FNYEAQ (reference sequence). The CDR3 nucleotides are TGTGTTAGCAGCGCTCGCCTTAGCACAGATACGCAGTATTTT. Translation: CVSSARLSTDTQYF.

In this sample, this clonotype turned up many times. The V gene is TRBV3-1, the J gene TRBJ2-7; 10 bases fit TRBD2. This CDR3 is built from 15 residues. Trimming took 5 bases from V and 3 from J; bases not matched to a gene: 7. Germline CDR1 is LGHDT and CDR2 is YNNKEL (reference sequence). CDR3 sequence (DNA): TGTGCCAGCAGCTACTCCGGGACTAGCGACTACGAGCAGTACTTC. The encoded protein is CASSYSGTSDYEQYF.

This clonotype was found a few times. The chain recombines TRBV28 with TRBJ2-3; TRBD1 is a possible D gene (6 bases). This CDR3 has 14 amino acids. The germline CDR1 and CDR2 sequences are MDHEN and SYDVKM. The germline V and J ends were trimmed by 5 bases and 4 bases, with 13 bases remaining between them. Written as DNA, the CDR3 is TGTGCCAGCAGTCTCACACAGGGATCAGATACGCAGTATTTT. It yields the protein CASSLTQGSDTQYF.

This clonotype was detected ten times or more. CDR3 region: CASSDRGQETQYF. DNA of the CDR3: TGTGCCAGCAGTGACAGGGGCCAAGAGACCCAGTACTTC. The chain uses TRBV12-3 or TRBV12-4 and TRBJ2-5, with 8 bases fitting TRBD1. The CDR3 contains 13 residues. The junction had 0 bases not matched to a gene; V was cut back by 5 bases and J by 1 base.

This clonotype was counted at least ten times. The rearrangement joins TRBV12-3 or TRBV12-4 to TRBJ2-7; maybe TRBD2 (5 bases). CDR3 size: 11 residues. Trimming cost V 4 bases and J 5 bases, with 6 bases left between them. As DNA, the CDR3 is TGTGCCAGCAGTTCCGGGAACGAGCAGTACTTC. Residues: CASSSGNEQYF.

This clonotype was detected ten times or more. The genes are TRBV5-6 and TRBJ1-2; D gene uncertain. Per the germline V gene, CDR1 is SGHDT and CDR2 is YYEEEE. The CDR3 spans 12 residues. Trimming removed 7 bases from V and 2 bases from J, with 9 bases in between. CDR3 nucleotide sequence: TGTGCCAGCCATCGAGTAAACTATGGCTACACCTTC. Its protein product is CASHRVNYGYTF.

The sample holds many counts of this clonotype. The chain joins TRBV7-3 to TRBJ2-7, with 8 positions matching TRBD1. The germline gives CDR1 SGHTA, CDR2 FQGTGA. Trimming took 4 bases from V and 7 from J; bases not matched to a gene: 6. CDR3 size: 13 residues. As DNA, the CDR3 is TGTGCCAGCAGCTCGGACAGGGCGGGAGAGCAGTACTTC. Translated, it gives CASSSDRAGEQYF.

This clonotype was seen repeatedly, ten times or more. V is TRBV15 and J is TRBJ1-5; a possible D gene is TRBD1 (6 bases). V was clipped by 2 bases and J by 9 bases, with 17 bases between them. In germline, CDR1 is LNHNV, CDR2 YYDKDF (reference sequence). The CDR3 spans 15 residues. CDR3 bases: TGTGCCACCAGCAGACAAACCCAGGGGTCACTGCCCCAGCATTTT. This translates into CATSRQTQGSLPQHF.

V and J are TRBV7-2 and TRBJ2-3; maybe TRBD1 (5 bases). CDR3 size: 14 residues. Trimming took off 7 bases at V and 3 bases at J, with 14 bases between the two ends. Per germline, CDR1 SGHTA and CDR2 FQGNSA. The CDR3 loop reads CASNLQGGTDTQYF. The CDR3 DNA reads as TGTGCCAGCAATCTCCAGGGCGGAACAGATACGCAGTATTTT.